This TCR beta chain comes out of a study of cytomegalovirus exposure and HLA in healthy donors. Germline values: CDR1 LNHNV, CDR2 YYDKDF (reference sequence). This CDR3 region has 21 residues. The V segment lost 8 bases and the J segment 3 bases; nucleotides outside the gene matches: 19. PCR amplification relied on 60 Vbeta primers (plus 13 Jbeta primers). Data came from immunoSEQ multiplex PCR; TCRdb stores just in-frame clones and leaves some out. The table shows about 130,000 clones, with 76% occurring only once. Findings of the study overall: TCR beta V- and J-gene trimming was later associated with a missense DCLRE1C variant.

As regards this clone: What it binds is not known.

The receptor was derived from a female donor in good health and CMV-seropositive. This rearrangement joins TRBV15 to TRBJ2-6, with TRBD2 matching 13 bases. The specimen sequenced was PBMCs. The DNA for the CDR3 is TGTGCCACCGGAAAGACTAGCGGGAGGAAATCGGGTCAGATTGGGGCCAACGTCCTGACTTTC. Amino acids: CATGKTSGRKSGQIGANVLTF.